The 14 T cell receptor beta chains in this list originate from one sample, sequenced in a study of molecular identifiers for immune sequencing clone quantification. TCRdb independently ran MiXCR on the PCR reads; one entry per CDR3 protein. Of 490,000 or so distinct CDR3 sequences in the sample, roughly 23% were seen once. Sequenced input: naive CD8+ T cells from blood, with Jurkat cell RNA spiked in. Subset defined: FACS-sorted CD8+CD4-CCR7+CD45RA+ naive T cells. Receptors originate from a human donor in good health. Some libraries in this study had Jurkat cell RNA spiked in.

In this sample, this clonotype turned up many times. The chain uses TRBV19 and TRBJ2-5; a weak D match, TRBD2 (6 bases). Trimming shortened V by 3 bases and J by 0 bases, and 11 bases separated the two germline ends. The germline CDR1 and CDR2 sequences are LNHDA and SQIVND (reference sequence). This CDR3 spans 15 amino acids. CDR3 sequence reads: CASSIPGEYQETQYF. Written as DNA, the CDR3 is TGTGCCAGTAGTATCCCGGGGGAGTACCAAGAGACCCAGTACTTC. The full variable domain, with the rest looked up from reference TRBV19 and TRBJ2-5, is DGGITQSPKYLFRKEGQNVTLSCEQNLNHDAMYWYRQDPGQGLRLIYYSQIVNDFQKGDIAEGYSVSREKKESFPLTVTSAQKNPTAFYLCASSIPGEYQETQYFGPGTRLLVL.

J is TRBJ2-7 and V is TRBV25-1, with D unclear. CDR3 size: 14 residues. Per germline, CDR1 MGHDK and CDR2 SYGVNS. V lost 9 bases and J 4 bases, leaving 19 bases between the germline ends. The CDR3 protein is CARKIVSLRYEQYF. The CDR3 bases are TGTGCCAGAAAAATAGTTTCTCTCCGTTACGAGCAGTACTTC.

This chain joins TRBV28 and TRBJ1-5; maybe TRBD1 (6 bases). CDR1 is MDHEN, CDR2 SYDVKM, per germline. V dropped 5 bases and J dropped 1 base, with 12 bases sitting between them. The CDR3 extends over 15 amino acids. The CDR3 region is CASSPQGRSNQPQHF. CDR3 coding DNA: TGTGCCAGCAGTCCCCAGGGGAGAAGCAATCAGCCCCAGCATTTT.

This clonotype was picked up many times. The CDR3 reads CASSEYDTQYF. As DNA, the CDR3 is TGTGCCAGCAGCGAATATGATACGCAGTATTTT. The chain employs TRBV9 and TRBJ2-3, with no clear D. Deletions cut 3 bases from V and 6 bases from J, with 5 bases between. Germline CDR1 and CDR2: SGDLS and YYNGEE. The CDR3 has 11 amino acids.

This clonotype was counted many times. The chain is built from TRBV12-3 or TRBV12-4 and TRBJ1-5; D remains ambiguous. V lost 3 bases to trimming and J lost 0 bases, with 6 bases between them. The length of the CDR3 is 14 residues. The CDR3 DNA follows: TGTGCCAGCAGTTTCCTCAATAGCAATCAGCCCCAGCATTTT. Translating gives CASSFLNSNQPQHF.

This clonotype showed up just a few times. Sequence at one end of the junction differs from germline and may be a read error. The chain is built from TRBV4-1 and TRBJ1-1, with D uncertain. Per germline, CDR1 MGHRA and CDR2 YSYEKL. The CDR3 loop spans 13 amino acids. The CDR3 region is CAGSQELNTEAFF. The DNA for the CDR3 is TGCGCCGGCAGCCAAGAATTGAACACTGAAGCTTTCTTT.

Note on this clonotype: It may be a read error: a sequence one base away is much more abundant. This chain links TRBV7-6 with TRBJ1-5, with unresolved D. CDR1 and CDR2 (germline): SGHVS, FNYEAQ. CDR3 length: 16 residues. The V gene lost 1 base and the J gene lost 3 bases, with 13 bases spanning the gap. DNA of the CDR3: TGTGCCAGCAGCTTAGGTGTTTTGGGAATCAATCAGCCCCAGCATTTT. It codes for CASSLGVLGINQPQHF.

A word on this clonotype: A single base separates this from a much larger clone, so it may be a read error. The chain uses TRBV7-9 and TRBJ2-7; 10 bases line up with TRBD1. CDR1 is SEHNR and CDR2 is FQNEAQ in the germline V gene (reference sequence). Germline trimming cut 5 bases from V and 11 bases from J; bases unmatched to any gene: 15. The CDR3 totals 15 residues. Written as DNA, the CDR3 is TGTGCCAGCAGCAAGACGGGACAGGGGTATCCCCAGGAGTACTTC. Translated, it gives CASSKTGQGYPQEYF.

This clonotype was seen a few times. The V call is TRBV5-6, the J call TRBJ2-4; tentatively, D is TRBD1 or TRBD2 (5 bases each). Germline CDR1 reads SGHDT; CDR2 reads YYEEEE. This CDR3 is 13 amino acids long. V gave up 3 bases and J gave up 5 bases, with 9 bases separating them. The CDR3 here is CASSWDAENIQYF. CDR3 sequence (DNA): TGTGCCAGCAGCTGGGACGCCGAAAACATTCAGTACTTC.

The chain uses TRBV5-1 and TRBJ1-2; D remains unclear. Germline V gene lookup returns CDR1 SGHRS and CDR2 YFSETQ. The CDR3 totals 15 residues. Deletions cut 0 bases from V and 3 bases from J, with 12 bases between. CDR3 DNA sequence: TGCGCCAGCAGCTTGGGTGTTCTCACGGACTATGGCTACACCTTC. It codes for CASSLGVLTDYGYTF.

In this sample, this clonotype turned up many times. V usage is TRBV28 and J usage is TRBJ2-6; 7 positions agree with TRBD1. This CDR3 contains 15 residues. Per the germline V gene, CDR1 is MDHEN and CDR2 is SYDVKM. V dropped 4 bases and J dropped 3; count of bases not matched to a gene: 3. CDR3 DNA sequence: TGTGCCAGCAGTTCCAGGGGGAGTGGGGCCAACGTCCTGACTTTC. Amino acid sequence: CASSSRGSGANVLTF.

This sequence joins TRBV6-2 or TRBV6-3 and TRBJ2-3, with D possibly TRBD2 on 6 matching bases. The germline V gene encodes CDR1 MNHEY and CDR2 SVGEGT. V gave up 6 bases and J gave up 4 bases, with 20 bases separating them. There are 16 residues in the CDR3. This CDR3 reads CASRRVWRESSDTQYF. Here the CDR3 DNA reads TGTGCCAGCAGGCGGGTGTGGCGGGAAAGTTCAGATACGCAGTATTTT.

There are many counts of this clonotype. V usage is TRBV7-9 and J usage is TRBJ2-1; 11 nucleotides match TRBD2. The CDR3 totals 17 residues. CDR1 is SEHNR and CDR2 is FQNEAQ in the germline V gene (reference sequence). The junction had 8 bases not matched to a gene; V was cut back by 5 bases and J by 2 bases. CDR3 residues: CASSAITSGSTYNEQFF. The CDR3 coding sequence is TGTGCCAGCAGCGCTATAACTAGCGGGAGTACCTACAATGAGCAGTTCTTC.

On this clonotype itself: This may arise from a read error, as a much more abundant clone is one base away. DNA for the CDR3: TGTGCCAGCAGCGGAGGGACTAGCGGGGGTTTTTTT. It encodes CASSGGTSGGFF. This chain connects TRBV7-9 to TRBJ2-3; TRBD2 agrees at 14 bases. Looked up from germline, CDR1 is SEHNR and CDR2 is FQNEAQ (reference sequence). CDR3 length equals 12 residues.